The next 15 T cell receptor beta chains were all read from a single sample in a study of cytomegalovirus exposure and HLA in healthy donors. Researchers ran the PCR with 60 Vbeta and 13 Jbeta primers. The repertoire was sequenced with immunoSEQ multiplex PCR; TCRdb's copy has only in-frame clones and lacks some. Of some 90,000 clones in the sample, 80% were seen once. The sample consisted of PBMCs. Every receptor here comes from a man between 50 and 59 years old in good health and CMV-seropositive.

This chain connects TRBV30 to TRBJ1-2; D may be TRBD1 (5 bases). Trimming took off 5 bases at V and 8 bases at J, with 15 bases between the two ends. The germline V gene has CDR1 GTSNPN and CDR2 SVGIG (reference sequence). The CDR3 sequence is 12 residues long. DNA of the CDR3: TGTGCCTGGGTAGGAGGGGCGTCCGGCTACACCTTC. It translates to CAWVGGASGYTF.

This clone appeared once. The chain carries TRBV10-3 and TRBJ1-2, with no clear D. Trimming took off 0 bases at V and 4 bases at J, with 9 bases between the two ends. Germline V gives CDR1 ENHRY, CDR2 SYGVKD. The CDR3 totals 14 residues. The CDR3, as DNA: TGTGCCATCAGTGAGTCTGGAGGGTCCTATGGCTACACCTTC. Its translation is CAISESGGSYGYTF.

Concerning this clone itself: One end of the junction varies from germline; a read error may be responsible. The gene calls are TRBV4-2 and TRBJ2-1; 9 nucleotides line up with TRBD2. This CDR3 has 16 amino acids. Looked up from germline, CDR1 is LGHNA and CDR2 is YNFKEQ. The CDR3: CASSQSWTSASNEQFF. The CDR3 DNA reads TGTGCCAGCAGCCAATCATGGACTAGCGCGTCCAATGAACAGTTCTTC.

The V call is TRBV10-3, the J call TRBJ1-5; 8 bases are shared with TRBD1. V trimming: 3 bases; J trimming: 7 bases; junction bases outside the gene matches: 5. CDR1 and CDR2 (germline): ENHRY, SYGVKD. There are 14 residues in the CDR3. The CDR3 nucleotides are TGTGCCATCAGTGAACAGGGGGAAGGACAGCCCCAGCATTTT. Its protein product is CAISEQGEGQPQHF.

The genes are TRBV7-2 and TRBJ2-7, with 7 bases identical to TRBD2. The germline V gene encodes CDR1 SGHTA and CDR2 FQGNSA. CDR3 length equals 13 residues. V dropped 1 base and J dropped 7; count of bases not matched to a gene: 4. The CDR3 DNA is TGTGCCAGCAGCTTAGGGACTAGTAGGGAGCAGTACTTC. Protein sequence: CASSLGTSREQYF.

The genes are TRBV27 and TRBJ2-1; TRBD2 matches at 10 bases. With V trimmed by 5 bases and J by 0 bases, 10 bases remained unmatched. This CDR3 spans 18 amino acids. Germline V gene sequence: CDR1 MNHEY, CDR2 SMNVEV (reference sequence). This chain's CDR3 is CASSGLTLAGASYNEQFF. The CDR3 coding sequence is TGTGCCAGCAGTGGATTAACCCTAGCGGGAGCCTCCTACAATGAGCAGTTCTTC.

This chain links TRBV5-4 with TRBJ2-1; 8 positions agree with TRBD2. V was clipped by 0 bases and J by 6 bases; unmatched bases: 5. Germline CDR1 SGHNT, CDR2 YYREEE (reference sequence). CDR3 length: 15 residues. DNA for the CDR3: TGTGCCAGCAGCTTGGGGCTAGCGGGTATCAATGAGCAGTTCTTC. Translating gives CASSLGLAGINEQFF.

This clone was counted a few times. The chain joins TRBV7-7 to TRBJ2-7; 11 nucleotides match TRBD1. The CDR3 has 15 amino acids. Trimming removed 3 bases from V and 3 bases from J; junction bases left unmatched: 4. CDR1 is SSHAT, CDR2 FNYEAQ, per germline (reference sequence). The DNA of the CDR3 is TGTGCCAGCAGCTTGGGACAGGGGGAAAACTACGAGCAGTACTTC. Amino acid sequence: CASSLGQGENYEQYF.

This rearrangement joins TRBV11-1 to TRBJ2-3; TRBD2 is a possible D gene (6 bases). The CDR3 totals 15 residues. Trimming took off 4 bases at V and 4 bases at J, with 15 bases between the two ends. The germline V gene encodes CDR1 SGHAT and CDR2 FQDESV (reference sequence). CDR3 bases: TGTGCCAGCAGCTCGGGCGGCGGAGGGTCAGATACGCAGTATTTT. This sequence encodes CASSSGGGGSDTQYF.

V usage is TRBV30 and J usage is TRBJ1-2; D perhaps matches TRBD1 (6 bases). The CDR3 length is 11 residues. Trimming pared 0 bases from V and 8 bases from J, leaving 7 bases between. Per germline, CDR1 GTSNPN and CDR2 SVGIG (reference sequence). The CDR3 DNA sequence: TGTGCCTGGAGTGTACAGGGCGGCTACACCTTC. It is translated as CAWSVQGGYTF.

The CDR3 DNA follows: TGTGCCACAAGGGACAGGGGCGAGAATGAGCAGTTCTTC. Protein: CATRDRGENEQFF. The rearrangement links TRBV27 to TRBJ2-1; 10 bases are shared with TRBD1. The CDR3 is 13 residues long. The germline V gene has CDR1 MNHEY and CDR2 SMNVEV (reference sequence). Unmatched junction bases numbered 7, after V lost 10 bases and J lost 7 bases.

The rearrangement links TRBV30 to TRBJ2-1, with TRBD1 matching 12 bases. V lost 0 bases and J lost 10; bases outside the gene matches: 1. The germline V gene has CDR1 GTSNPN and CDR2 SVGIG (reference sequence). There are 13 residues in the CDR3. CDR3 bases: TGTGCCTGGAGTGTAGGGACAGGGGGCGAGCAGTTCTTC. It codes for CAWSVGTGGEQFF.

The chain recombines TRBV6-1 with TRBJ1-5; a possible D gene is TRBD1 (6 bases). Germline V gene sequence: CDR1 MNHNS, CDR2 SASEGT. There are 13 residues in the CDR3. V lost 5 bases and J lost 6, with 11 bases in between. This CDR3 reads CASSKGGGQPQHF. The CDR3, as DNA: TGTGCCAGCAGTAAAGGGGGAGGTCAGCCCCAGCATTTT.

The V and J genes are TRBV27 and TRBJ1-3; 7 nucleotides agree with TRBD1. Germline V gene sequence: CDR1 MNHEY, CDR2 SMNVEV (reference sequence). V shed 5 bases and J 5 bases; nucleotides not matched to a gene: 6. The CDR3 has 14 residues. Here the CDR3 DNA reads TGTGCCAGCAGTCGGACAGGCATGAGAAACACCATATATTTT. Its protein is CASSRTGMRNTIYF.

This rearrangement joins TRBV7-2 to TRBJ2-5; 7 bases map to TRBD1. Trimming cost V 5 bases and J 5 bases; bases outside gene matches: 5. CDR3 length: 13 residues. Germline V gene data show CDR1 as SGHTA and CDR2 as FQGNSA. CDR3 nucleotide sequence: TGTGCCAGCAGCAGACAGGGCGATGAGACCCAGTACTTC. Protein sequence: CASSRQGDETQYF.